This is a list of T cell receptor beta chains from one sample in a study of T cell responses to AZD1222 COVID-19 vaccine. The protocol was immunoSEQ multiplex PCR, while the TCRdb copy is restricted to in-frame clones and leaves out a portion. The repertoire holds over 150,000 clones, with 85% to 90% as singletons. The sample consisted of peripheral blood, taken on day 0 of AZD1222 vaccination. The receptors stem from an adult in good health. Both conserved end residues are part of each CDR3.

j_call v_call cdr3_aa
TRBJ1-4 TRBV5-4 CASSLGGSMGEKLFF
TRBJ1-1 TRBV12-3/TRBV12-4 CASSFIRAEAFF
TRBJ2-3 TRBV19 CASSMGTSGGTRTDTQYF
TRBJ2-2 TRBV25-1 CASREDRGNTGELFF
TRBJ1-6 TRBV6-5 CASSYSKRALSPLHF
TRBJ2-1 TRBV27 CASSLSGGNEQFF
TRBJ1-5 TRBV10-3 CAIRRQDNQPQHF
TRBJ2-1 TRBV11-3 CASSSGQGTYNEQFF
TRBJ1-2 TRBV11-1 CASAPRNYYGYTF
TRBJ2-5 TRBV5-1 CASSSEASGETQYF
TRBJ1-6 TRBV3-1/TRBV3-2 CASSRGLPISYHNSPLHF
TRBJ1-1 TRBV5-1 CASTRIGVDTEAFF
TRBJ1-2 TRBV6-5 CASSYVSRDDGYTF
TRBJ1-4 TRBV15 CATSTGRGEKLFF
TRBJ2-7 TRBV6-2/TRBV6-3 CASSYPGLYEQYF
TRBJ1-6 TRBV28 CASSLPGQDNSPLHF
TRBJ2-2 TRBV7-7 CASSSGRANTGELFF
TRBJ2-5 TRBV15 CATSRGGNQETQYF
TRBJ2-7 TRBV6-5 CASSYSKGRYEQYF
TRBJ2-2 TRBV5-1 CASSLGSGELFF
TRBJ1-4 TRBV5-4 CASSRPGGEKLFF
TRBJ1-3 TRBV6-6 CASSSPRTGRGGSSGNTIYF
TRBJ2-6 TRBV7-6 CASSFDSAGANVLTF
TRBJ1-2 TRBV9 CASSPRGQPPDGYTF
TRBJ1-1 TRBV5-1 CASSFEGYSHTEAFF
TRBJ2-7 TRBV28 CASRSDRASSYEQYF
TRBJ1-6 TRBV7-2 CASSPEEGRTNNSPLHF
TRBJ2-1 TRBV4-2 CASSQDASGFYNEQFF
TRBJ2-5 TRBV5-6 CASSLMGIGQETQYF
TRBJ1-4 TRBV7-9 CASSSPRGASEKLFF
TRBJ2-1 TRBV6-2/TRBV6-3 CASSYSEVAPYNEQFF
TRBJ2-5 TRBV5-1 CASSLGPQETQYF
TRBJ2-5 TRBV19 CASMGGETQYF
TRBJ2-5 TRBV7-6 CASSLSRDSRQETQYF
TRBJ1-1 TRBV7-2 CASQEGPAGTEAFF
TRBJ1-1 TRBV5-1 CASAGAKPEAFF
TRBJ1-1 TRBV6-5 CASSGGSGMNTEAFF
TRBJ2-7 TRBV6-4 CASSAIAYEQYF
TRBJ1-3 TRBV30 CAWTPGQSGGGNTIYF
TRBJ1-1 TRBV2 CASSTGTGSLNTEAFF
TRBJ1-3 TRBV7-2 CASSLVDRISGNTIYF
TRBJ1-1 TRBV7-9 CASSLVAEEAFF
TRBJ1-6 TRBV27 CASSFFAGNNSPLHF
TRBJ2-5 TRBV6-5 CASSYSIKPKETQYF
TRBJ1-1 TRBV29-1 CSVALEGTEAFF
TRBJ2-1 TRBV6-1 CASAGGGNHAGFF
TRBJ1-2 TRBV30 CARDNRGGSYTF
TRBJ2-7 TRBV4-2 CASSAGQGVYEQYF
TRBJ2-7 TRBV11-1 CASSLTPGQGSYEQYF
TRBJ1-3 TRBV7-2 CASSPALNQNTIYF
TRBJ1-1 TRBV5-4 CASSLQGNTEAFF
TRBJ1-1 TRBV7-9 CASSRTGNTEAFF
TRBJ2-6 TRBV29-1 CSVGGLLGANVLTF
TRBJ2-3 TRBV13 CASRLTTGADTQYF
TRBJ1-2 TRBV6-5 CASRATEIRGGYTF